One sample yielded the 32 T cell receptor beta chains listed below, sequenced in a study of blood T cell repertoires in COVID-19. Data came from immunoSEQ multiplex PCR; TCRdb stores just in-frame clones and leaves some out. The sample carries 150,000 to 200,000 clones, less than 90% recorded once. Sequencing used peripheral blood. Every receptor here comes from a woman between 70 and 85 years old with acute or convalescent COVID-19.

CDR3 bases: TGTGCCAGCAGTTTAATCGGGACAGGGGGCATGTATGGCTACACCTTC. It codes for CASSLIGTGGMYGYTF. The V gene is TRBV28, the J gene TRBJ1-2; TRBD1 agrees at 12 bases. This CDR3 contains 16 residues. With 2 bases clipped from V and 5 bases from J, the junction kept 6 bases outside the gene matches. CDR1 and CDR2 from the germline V gene are MDHEN and SYDVKM.

The chain's CDR3 is CASSLAEGITDTQYF. CDR3 DNA sequence: TGTGCCAGCAGCTTGGCGGAGGGGATCACAGATACGCAGTATTTT. V gene TRBV5-8 combines with J gene TRBJ2-3, with a possible D match to TRBD2 (6 bases). This CDR3 region has 15 residues. CDR1 is SGHTS, CDR2 YDEGEE, per germline. V was shortened by 0 bases and J by 2 bases, with 10 bases between the two germline ends.

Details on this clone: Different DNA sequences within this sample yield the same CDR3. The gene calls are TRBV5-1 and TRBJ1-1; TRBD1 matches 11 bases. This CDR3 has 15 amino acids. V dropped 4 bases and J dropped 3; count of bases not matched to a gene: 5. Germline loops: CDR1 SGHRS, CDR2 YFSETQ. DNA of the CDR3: TGCGCCAGCAGCCCATTGGGACAGGGGGACACTGAAGCTTTCTTT. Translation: CASSPLGQGDTEAFF.

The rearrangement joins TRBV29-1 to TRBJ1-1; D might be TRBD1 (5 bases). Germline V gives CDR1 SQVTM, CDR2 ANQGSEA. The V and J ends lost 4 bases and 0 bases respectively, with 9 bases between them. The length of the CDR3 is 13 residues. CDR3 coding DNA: TGCAGCGTTGGAACAGGCATGAACACTGAAGCTTTCTTT. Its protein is CSVGTGMNTEAFF.

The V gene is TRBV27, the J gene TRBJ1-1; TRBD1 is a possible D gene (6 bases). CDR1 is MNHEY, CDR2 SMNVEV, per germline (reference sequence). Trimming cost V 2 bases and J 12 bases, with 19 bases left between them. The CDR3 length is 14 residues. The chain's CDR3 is CASSLSRSTGKTFF. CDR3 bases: TGTGCCAGCAGTTTAAGCAGATCGACAGGTAAAACTTTCTTT.

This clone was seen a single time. The CDR3 region has the DNA TGTGCCAGCAGCTTAACAGGTTCCACTGAAGCTTTCTTT. It encodes CASSLTGSTEAFF. The chain carries TRBV9 and TRBJ1-1; D may be TRBD1 (5 bases). The CDR3 has 13 residues. Germline CDR1 reads SGDLS; CDR2 reads YYNGEE. V was clipped by 4 bases and J by 4 bases, with 11 bases between them. Looking up the rest from reference TRBV9 and TRBJ1-1 gives the full variable domain: DSGVTQTPKHLITATGQRVTLRCSPRSGDLSVYWYQQSLDQGLQFLIQYYNGEERAKGNILERFSAQQFPDLHSELNLSSLELGDSALYFCASSLTGSTEAFFGQGTRLTVV.

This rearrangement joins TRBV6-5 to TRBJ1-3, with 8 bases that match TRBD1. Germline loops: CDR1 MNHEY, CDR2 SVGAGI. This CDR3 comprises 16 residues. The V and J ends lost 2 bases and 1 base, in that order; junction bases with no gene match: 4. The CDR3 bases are TGTGCCAGCAGTTACGGGCAGGGGGCTTCTGGAAACACCATATATTTT. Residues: CASSYGQGASGNTIYF.

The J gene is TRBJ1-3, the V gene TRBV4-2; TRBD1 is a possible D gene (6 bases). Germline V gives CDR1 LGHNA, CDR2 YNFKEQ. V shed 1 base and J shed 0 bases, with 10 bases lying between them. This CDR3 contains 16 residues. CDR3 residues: CASSQGDTHSGNTIYF. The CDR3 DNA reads TGTGCCAGCAGCCAAGGGGACACCCACTCTGGAAACACCATATATTTT.

CDR3 residues: CASSGGQGARTGELFF. The DNA of the CDR3 is TGCGCCAGCAGCGGCGGACAGGGGGCCCGAACCGGGGAGCTGTTTTTT. The rearrangement uses TRBV5-1 and TRBJ2-2; 11 positions match TRBD1. Looked up from germline, CDR1 is SGHRS and CDR2 is YFSETQ. The CDR3 contains 16 residues. The V segment lost 4 bases and the J segment 5 bases; nucleotides outside the gene matches: 7.

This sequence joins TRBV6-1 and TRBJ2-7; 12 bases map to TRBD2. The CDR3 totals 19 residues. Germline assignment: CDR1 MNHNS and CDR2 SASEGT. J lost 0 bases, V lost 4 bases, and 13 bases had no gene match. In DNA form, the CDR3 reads TGTGCCAGCAGTGGTTCTAGCGGGGGGGCCTTACCGCCCTCCTACGAGCAGTACTTC. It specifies CASSGSSGGALPPSYEQYF.

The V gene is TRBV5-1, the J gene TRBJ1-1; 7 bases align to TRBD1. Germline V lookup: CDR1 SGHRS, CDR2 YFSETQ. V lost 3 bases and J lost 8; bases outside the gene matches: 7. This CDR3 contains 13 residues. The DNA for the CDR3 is TGCGCCAGCAGCTCGACAGGGTCGCTCGAAGCTTTCTTT. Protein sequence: CASSSTGSLEAFF.

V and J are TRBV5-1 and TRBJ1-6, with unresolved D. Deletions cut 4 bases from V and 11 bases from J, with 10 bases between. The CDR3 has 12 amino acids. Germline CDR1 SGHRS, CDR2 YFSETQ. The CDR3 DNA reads TGCGCCAGCAGCACAGACCAGGCACCCCTCCACTTT. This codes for CASSTDQAPLHF.

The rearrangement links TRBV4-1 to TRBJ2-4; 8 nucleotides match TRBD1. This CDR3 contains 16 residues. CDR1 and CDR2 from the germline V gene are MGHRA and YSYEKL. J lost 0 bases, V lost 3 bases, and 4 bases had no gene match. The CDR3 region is CASSQTGVSAKNIQYF. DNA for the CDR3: TGCGCCAGCAGCCAGACAGGGGTATCAGCCAAAAACATTCAGTACTTC.

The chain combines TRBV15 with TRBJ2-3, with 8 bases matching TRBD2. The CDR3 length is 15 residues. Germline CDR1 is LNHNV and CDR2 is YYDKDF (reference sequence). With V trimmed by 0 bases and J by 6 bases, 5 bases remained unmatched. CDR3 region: CATSRDNRGGDTQYF. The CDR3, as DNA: TGTGCCACCAGCAGAGATAACCGGGGGGGCGATACGCAGTATTTT.

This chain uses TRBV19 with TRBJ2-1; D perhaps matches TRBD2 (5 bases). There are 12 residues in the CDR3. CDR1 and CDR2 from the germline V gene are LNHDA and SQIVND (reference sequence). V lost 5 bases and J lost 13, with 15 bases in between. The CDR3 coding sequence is TGTGCCAGTAGTTTGAGGACTGCGGAACAGTTCTTC. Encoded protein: CASSLRTAEQFF.

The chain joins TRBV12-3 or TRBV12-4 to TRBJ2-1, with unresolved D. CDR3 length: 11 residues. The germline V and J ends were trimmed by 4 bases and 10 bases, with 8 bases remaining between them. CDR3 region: CASSSMEEQFF. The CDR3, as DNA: TGTGCCAGCAGTTCAATGGAGGAGCAGTTCTTC.

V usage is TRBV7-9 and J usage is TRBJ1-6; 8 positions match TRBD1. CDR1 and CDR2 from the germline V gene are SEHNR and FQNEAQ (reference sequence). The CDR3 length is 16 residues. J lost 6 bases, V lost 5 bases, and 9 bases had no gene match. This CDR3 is CASSQMGRGLNSPLHF. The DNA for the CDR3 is TGTGCCAGCAGCCAAATGGGCAGGGGGCTTAATTCACCCCTCCACTTT.

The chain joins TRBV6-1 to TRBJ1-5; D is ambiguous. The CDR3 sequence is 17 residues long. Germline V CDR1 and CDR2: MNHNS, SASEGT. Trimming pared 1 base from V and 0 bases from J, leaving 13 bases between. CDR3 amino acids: CASSEVFSVYSNQPQHF. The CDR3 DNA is TGTGCCAGCAGTGAAGTTTTCAGTGTTTATAGCAATCAGCCCCAGCATTTT.

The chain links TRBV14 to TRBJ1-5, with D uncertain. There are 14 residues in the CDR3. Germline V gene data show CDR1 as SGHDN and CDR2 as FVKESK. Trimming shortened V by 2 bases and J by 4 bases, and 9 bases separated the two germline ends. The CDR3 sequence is CASSQTGGNQPQHF. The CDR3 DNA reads TGTGCCAGCAGCCAAACGGGCGGGAATCAGCCCCAGCATTTT. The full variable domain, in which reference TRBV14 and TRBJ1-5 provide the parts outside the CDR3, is EAGVTQFPSHSVIEKGQTVTLRCDPISGHDNLYWYRRVMGKEIKFLLHFVKESKQDESGMPNNRFLAERTGGTYSTLKVQPAELEDSGVYFCASSQTGGNQPQHFGDGTRLSIL.

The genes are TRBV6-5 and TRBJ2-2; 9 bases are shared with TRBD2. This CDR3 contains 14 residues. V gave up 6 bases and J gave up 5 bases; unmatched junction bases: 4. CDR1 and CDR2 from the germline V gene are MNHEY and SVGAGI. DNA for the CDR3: TGTGCCAGCAGGCCTAGCGGGATAACCGGGGAGCTGTTTTTT. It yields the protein CASRPSGITGELFF.

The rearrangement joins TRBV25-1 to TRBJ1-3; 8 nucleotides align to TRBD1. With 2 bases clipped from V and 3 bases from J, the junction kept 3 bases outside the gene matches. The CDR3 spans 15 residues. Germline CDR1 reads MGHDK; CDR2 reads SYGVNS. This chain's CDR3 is CASSERTGLGNTIYF. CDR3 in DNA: TGTGCCAGCAGTGAACGGACAGGGCTTGGAAACACCATATATTTT.

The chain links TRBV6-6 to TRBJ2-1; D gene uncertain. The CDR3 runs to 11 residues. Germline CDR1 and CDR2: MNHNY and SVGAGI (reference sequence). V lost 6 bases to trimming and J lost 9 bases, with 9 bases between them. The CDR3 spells CASRSPIEQFF. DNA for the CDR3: TGTGCCAGCAGATCCCCCATTGAGCAGTTCTTC.

CDR3 bases: TGTGCCAGCAGCCATATGACAGGGAGTAACCAGCCCCAGCATTTT. Translated, it gives CASSHMTGSNQPQHF. The J gene is TRBJ1-5, the V gene TRBV4-2, with 7 bases identical to TRBD1. This CDR3 spans 15 amino acids. J gave up 7 bases and V 3 bases, and 9 bases lay outside the gene matches. Germline lookup yields CDR1 LGHNA and CDR2 YNFKEQ.

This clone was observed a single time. The CDR3 sequence: CAWPLTGTGFPTDTQYF. The CDR3, as DNA: TGTGCCTGGCCCTTGACCGGGACAGGGTTCCCCACAGATACGCAGTATTTT. The J gene is TRBJ2-3, the V gene TRBV30; 9 bases match TRBD1. The CDR3 runs 17 residues. J lost 2 bases, V lost 5 bases, and 14 bases had no gene match. Germline lookup yields CDR1 GTSNPN and CDR2 SVGIG (reference sequence). Supplemented by reference TRBV30 and TRBJ2-3, the full variable domain reads SQTIHQWPATLVQPVGSPLSLECTVEGTSNPNLYWYRQAAGRGLQLLFYSVGIGQISSEVPQNLSASRPQDRQFILSSKKLLLSDSGFYLCAWPLTGTGFPTDTQYFGPGTRLTVL.

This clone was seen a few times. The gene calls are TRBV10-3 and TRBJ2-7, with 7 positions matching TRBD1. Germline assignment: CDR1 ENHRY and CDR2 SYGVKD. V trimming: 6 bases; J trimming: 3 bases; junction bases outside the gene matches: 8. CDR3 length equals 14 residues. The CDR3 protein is CAIRGTGTDYEQYF. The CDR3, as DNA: TGTGCCATCAGGGGTACCGGGACAGACTACGAGCAGTACTTC.

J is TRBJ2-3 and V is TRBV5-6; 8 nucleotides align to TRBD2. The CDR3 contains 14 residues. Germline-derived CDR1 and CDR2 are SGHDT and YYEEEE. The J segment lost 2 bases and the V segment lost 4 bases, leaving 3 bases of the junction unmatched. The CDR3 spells CASSGSGITDTQYF. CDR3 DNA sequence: TGTGCCAGCAGCGGTAGCGGGATCACAGATACGCAGTATTTT.

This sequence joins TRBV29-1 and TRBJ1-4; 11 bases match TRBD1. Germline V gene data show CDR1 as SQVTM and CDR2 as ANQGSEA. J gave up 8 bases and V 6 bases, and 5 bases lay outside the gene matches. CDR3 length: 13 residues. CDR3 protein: CSVTDRGQEKLFF. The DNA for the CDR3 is TGCAGCGTCACGGACAGGGGGCAGGAAAAACTGTTTTTT.

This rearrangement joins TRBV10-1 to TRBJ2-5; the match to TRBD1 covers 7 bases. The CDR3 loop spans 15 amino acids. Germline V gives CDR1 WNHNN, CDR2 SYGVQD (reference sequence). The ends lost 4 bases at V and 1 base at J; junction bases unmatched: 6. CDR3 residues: CASSGYRTGQETQYF. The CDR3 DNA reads TGCGCCAGCAGTGGGTACCGGACAGGCCAAGAGACCCAGTACTTC.

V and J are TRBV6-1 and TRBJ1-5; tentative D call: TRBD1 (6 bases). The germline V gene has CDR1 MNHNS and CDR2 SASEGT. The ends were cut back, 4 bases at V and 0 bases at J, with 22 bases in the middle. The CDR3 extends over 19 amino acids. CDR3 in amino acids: CASSGTGTPGTHSNQPQHF. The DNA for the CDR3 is TGTGCCAGCAGTGGAACCGGGACACCTGGGACCCATAGCAATCAGCCCCAGCATTTT.

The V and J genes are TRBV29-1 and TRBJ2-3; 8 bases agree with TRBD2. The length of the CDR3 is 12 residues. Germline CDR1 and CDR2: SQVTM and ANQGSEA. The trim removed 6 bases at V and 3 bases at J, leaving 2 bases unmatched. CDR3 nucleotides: TGCAGCGTGTCTAGCGGGACAGATACGCAGTATTTT. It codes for CSVSSGTDTQYF.

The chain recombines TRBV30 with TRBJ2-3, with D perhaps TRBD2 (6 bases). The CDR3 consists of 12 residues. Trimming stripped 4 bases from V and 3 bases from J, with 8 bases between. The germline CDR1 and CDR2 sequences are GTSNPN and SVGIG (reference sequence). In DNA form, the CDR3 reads TGTGCCTGGAATCGGGAGACAGATACGCAGTATTTT. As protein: CAWNRETDTQYF.

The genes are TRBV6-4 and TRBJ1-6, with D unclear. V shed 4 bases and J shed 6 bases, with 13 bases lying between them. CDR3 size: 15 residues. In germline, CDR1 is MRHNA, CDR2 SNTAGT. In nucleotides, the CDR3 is TGTGCCAGCAGTGTCGACCTGGCGGTTAATTCACCCCTCCACTTT. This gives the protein CASSVDLAVNSPLHF.